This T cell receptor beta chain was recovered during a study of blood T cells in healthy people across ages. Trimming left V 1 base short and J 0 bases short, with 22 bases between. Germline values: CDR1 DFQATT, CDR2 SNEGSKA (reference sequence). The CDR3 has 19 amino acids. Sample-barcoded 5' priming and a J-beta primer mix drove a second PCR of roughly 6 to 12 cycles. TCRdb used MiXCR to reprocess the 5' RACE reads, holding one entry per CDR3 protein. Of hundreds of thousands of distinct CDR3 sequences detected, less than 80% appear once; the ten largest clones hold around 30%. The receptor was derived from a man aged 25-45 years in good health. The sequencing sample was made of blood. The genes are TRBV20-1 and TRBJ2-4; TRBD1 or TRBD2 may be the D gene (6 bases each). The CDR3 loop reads CSARVKRGAVAPAKNIQYF. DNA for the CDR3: TGCAGTGCTAGAGTTAAAAGGGGGGCGGTCGCGCCAGCCAAAAACATTCAGTACTTC.